The clone carrying this T cell receptor (beta chain) was picked up one time. Its antigen is as yet unknown. The study ran the assay at deep level. Over several immunoSEQ plates, each subset's genomic DNA was distributed in even portions. Libraries were prepared by immunoSEQ multiplex PCR; TCRdb keeps only in-frame clonotypes and omits some of them. Of about 2.3 million clones listed, about 90% were seen once; the top ten hold approximately 0.41%. The data derive from a study of shared clonotypes between healthy human individuals. General study points: The genetic and exposure-history diversity represented was limited by few donors.

The CDR3 consists of 13 residues. From germline, CDR1 is SGHNT and CDR2 YENEEA. V was cut by 6 bases and J by 4 bases, with 9 bases left in between. Splitting of CD4+ cells produced CD45RA+ naive and CD45RA-negative memory subsets. The specimen sequenced was naive CD4+ T cells from PBMCs. Subset meaning: CD45RA+ positively selected. This chain joins TRBV11-3 and TRBJ2-2; weak D call: TRBD1 (5 bases). This TCR was sampled from a man between 18 and 29 years old in good health. Some clones in this sample may be carry-over from other donors' samples. The CDR3 region is CASSMTVTGELFF. The CDR3 region has the DNA TGTGCCAGCAGTATGACAGTCACCGGGGAGCTGTTTTTT.